Described below is a single T cell receptor beta chain sequence and its context. Its antigen is currently unknown. Study results and caveats: In terms of TCR gene usage, tumor memory CD4+ T cells clustered together with blood and lymph node memory CD4+ cells, as well as with lymph node naive CD4+ cells. The larger-cohort validation was restricted to a single TCR beta V-J rearrangement rather than whole repertoires.

After constant-region reverse-primer amplification, full-length variable regions underwent semi-nested PCR with Nested Universal Primer A. TCRdb processed the 5' RACE reads anew with MiXCR; each CDR3 protein has one entry. The sample has 9,000 to 13,000 distinct CDR3 sequences; more than 40% are singletons. This CDR3 has 12 amino acids. The germline CDR1 and CDR2 sequences are SGHTA and FQGNSA. V was shortened by 2 bases and J by 9 bases, with 8 bases between the two germline ends. This receptor was taken from a female donor with breast cancer. Input material: tumor-infiltrating naive CD4+ T cells sorted from the breast tumor. The sample's subset: naive CD4+ T cells, CD4+CD45RA+CD25-. The genes are TRBV7-2 and TRBJ2-1; no definite D call. CDR3 coding DNA: TGTGCCAGCAGCTTAATTGTGGGTGAGCAGTTCTTC. It translates to CASSLIVGEQFF.